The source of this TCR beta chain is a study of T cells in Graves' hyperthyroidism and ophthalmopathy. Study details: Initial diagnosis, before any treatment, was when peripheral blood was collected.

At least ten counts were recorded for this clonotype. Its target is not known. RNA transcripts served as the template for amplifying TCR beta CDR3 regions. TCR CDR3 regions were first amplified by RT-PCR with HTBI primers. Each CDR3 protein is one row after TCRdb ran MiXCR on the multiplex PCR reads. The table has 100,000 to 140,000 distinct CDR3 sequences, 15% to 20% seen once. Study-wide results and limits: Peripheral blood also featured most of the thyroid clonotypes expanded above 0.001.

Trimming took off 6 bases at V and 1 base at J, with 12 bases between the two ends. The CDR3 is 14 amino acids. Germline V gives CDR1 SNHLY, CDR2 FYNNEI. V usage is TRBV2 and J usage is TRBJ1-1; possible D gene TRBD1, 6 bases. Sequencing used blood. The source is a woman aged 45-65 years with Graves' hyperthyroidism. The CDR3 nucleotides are TGTGCCAGCAGCCCGACAGGTTCGAACACTGAAGCTTTCTTT. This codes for CASSPTGSNTEAFF.